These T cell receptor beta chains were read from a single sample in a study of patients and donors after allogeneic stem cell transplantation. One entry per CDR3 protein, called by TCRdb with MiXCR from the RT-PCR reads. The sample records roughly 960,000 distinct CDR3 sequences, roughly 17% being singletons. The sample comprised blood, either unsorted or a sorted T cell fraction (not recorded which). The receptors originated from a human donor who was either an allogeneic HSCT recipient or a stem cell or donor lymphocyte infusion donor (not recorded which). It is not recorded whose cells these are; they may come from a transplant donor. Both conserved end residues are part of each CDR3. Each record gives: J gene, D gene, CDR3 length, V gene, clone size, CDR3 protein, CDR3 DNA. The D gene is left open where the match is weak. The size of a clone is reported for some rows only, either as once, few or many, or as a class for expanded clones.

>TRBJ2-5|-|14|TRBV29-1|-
CSVGGAVGMETQYF
TGCAGCGTTGGGGGCGCGGTGGGTATGGAGACCCAGTACTTC
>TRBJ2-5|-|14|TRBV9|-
CASSVGTIKETQYF
TGTGCCAGCAGCGTTGGGACAATCAAAGAGACCCAGTACTTC
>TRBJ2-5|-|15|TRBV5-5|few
CASSLEGDAGATQYF
TGTGCCAGCAGCTTGGAAGGGGATGCAGGGGCGACCCAGTACTTC
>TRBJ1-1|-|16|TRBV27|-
CASSLKSWLGNTEAFF
TGTGCCAGCAGTTTAAAATCCTGGTTGGGGAACACTGAAGCTTTCTTT
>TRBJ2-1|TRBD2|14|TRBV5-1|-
CASSFGGGSIEQFF
TGCGCCAGCAGCTTTGGCGGGGGGTCGATCGAGCAGTTCTTC
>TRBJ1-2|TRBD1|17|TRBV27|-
CASSSMDRGRYNYGYTF
TGTGCCAGCAGTTCGATGGACAGGGGAAGGTATAACTATGGCTACACCTTC
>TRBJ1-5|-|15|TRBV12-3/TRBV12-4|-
CASKRHINSNQLQHF
TGTGCCAGCAAACGGCACATAAATAGCAATCAGCTCCAGCATTTT
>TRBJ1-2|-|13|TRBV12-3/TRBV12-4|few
CASSLYRSYGYTF
TGTGCCAGCAGTTTATACAGGTCCTATGGCTACACCTTC
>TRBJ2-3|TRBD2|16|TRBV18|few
CASSPGLAGHTDTQYF
TGTGCCAGCTCACCGGGACTAGCGGGACACACAGATACGCAGTATTTT
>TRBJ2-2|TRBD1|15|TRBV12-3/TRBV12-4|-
CASSRQGKNTGELFF
TGTGCCAGCAGCCGACAGGGGAAGAACACCGGGGAGCTGTTTTTT
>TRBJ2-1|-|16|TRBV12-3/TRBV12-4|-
CASSSLSMSSYNEQFF
TGTGCCAGCAGTTCCCTATCGATGAGCTCCTACAATGAGCAGTTCTTC
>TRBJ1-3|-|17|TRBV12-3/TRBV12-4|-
CASSSLRWGAPGNTIYF
TGTGCCAGCAGTTCTCTCCGTTGGGGGGCGCCAGGAAACACCATATATTTT
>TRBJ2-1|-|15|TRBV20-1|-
CSASSLGGGANEQFF
TGCAGTGCTTCCTCCTTAGGGGGTGGCGCAAATGAGCAGTTCTTC
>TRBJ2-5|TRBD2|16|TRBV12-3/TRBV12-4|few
CASSYGLAGGRETQYF
TGTGCCAGCAGCTATGGACTAGCGGGGGGTCGGGAGACCCAGTACTTC
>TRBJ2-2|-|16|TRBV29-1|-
CSVNFPSTENTGELFF
TGCAGCGTCAACTTCCCTTCGACAGAAAACACCGGGGAGCTGTTTTTT
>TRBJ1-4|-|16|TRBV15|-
CATSRAPRAAGEKLFF
TGTGCCACCAGCAGAGCTCCCCGAGCAGCCGGAGAAAAACTGTTTTTT
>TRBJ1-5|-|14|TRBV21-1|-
CASNPDGRHQPQHF
TGTGCCAGCAACCCGGACGGGAGGCATCAGCCCCAGCATTTT
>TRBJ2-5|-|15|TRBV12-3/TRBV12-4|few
CASSLAGGTSRTQYF
TGTGCCAGCAGTTTAGCGGGGGGGACATCGCGGACCCAGTACTTC
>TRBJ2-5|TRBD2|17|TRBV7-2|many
CASSPRLSGRARETQYF
TGTGCCAGCAGCCCGAGACTTAGCGGGAGGGCCCGGGAGACCCAGTACTTC
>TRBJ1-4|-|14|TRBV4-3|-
CASSQDPGSKKLFF
TGCGCCAGCAGCCAAGACCCAGGGTCGAAAAAACTGTTTTTT
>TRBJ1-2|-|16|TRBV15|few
CATSRDAAAPIYGYTF
TGTGCCACCAGCAGAGATGCGGCGGCTCCGATCTATGGCTACACCTTC
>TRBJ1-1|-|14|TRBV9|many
CASSVGLAQTEAFF
TGTGCCAGCAGCGTGGGTCTTGCTCAGACTGAAGCTTTCTTT
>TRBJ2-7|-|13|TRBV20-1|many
CSARAGVSYEQYF
TGCAGTGCTAGGGCAGGGGTTTCCTACGAGCAGTACTTC
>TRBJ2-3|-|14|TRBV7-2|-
CASSLTDLTDTQYF
TGTGCCAGCAGCTTAACCGACCTGACAGATACGCAGTATTTT
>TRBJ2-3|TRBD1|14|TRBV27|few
CASSGTVSTDTQYF
TGTGCCAGCAGTGGGACAGTGAGCACAGATACGCAGTATTTT
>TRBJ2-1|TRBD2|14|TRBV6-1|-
CATAASGVYNEQFF
TGTGCCACAGCCGCTAGCGGGGTTTACAATGAGCAGTTCTTC
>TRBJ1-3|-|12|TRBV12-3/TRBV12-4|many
CASTASGNTIYF
TGTGCCAGCACCGCCTCTGGAAACACCATATATTTT
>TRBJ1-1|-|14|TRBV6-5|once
CASSYLGAHTEAFF
TGTGCCAGCAGTTACTTGGGGGCTCACACTGAAGCTTTCTTT
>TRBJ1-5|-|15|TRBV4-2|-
CASSQDRGLGQPQHF
TGTGCCAGCAGCCAAGATCGCGGGCTGGGGCAGCCCCAGCATTTT
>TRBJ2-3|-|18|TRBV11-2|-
CASSLDKSPGRGTDTQYF
TGTGCCAGCAGCTTAGATAAGTCGCCGGGACGGGGCACAGATACGCAGTATTTT
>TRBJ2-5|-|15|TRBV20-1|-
CSARAPGEWVETQYF
TGCAGTGCTAGAGCCCCAGGGGAATGGGTAGAGACCCAGTACTTC
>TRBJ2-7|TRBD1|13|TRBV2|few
CAVGDRGVDEQYF
TGTGCCGTAGGTGACAGGGGGGTTGACGAGCAGTACTTC
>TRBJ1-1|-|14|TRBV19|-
CASSISARNTEAFF
TGTGCCAGTAGTATAAGCGCAAGGAACACTGAAGCTTTCTTT
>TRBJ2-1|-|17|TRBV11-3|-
CASSQLRATAGYNEQFF
TGTGCCAGCAGCCAACTAAGGGCAACTGCTGGCTACAATGAGCAGTTCTTC
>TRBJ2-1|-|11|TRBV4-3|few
CASSQDHEQFF
TGCGCCAGCAGCCAAGACCATGAGCAGTTCTTC